The clone carrying this T cell receptor (beta chain) appeared once. The data belong to a study of shared clonotypes between healthy human individuals. V was cut by 5 bases and J by 16 bases, with 18 bases left in between. Germline V gene sequence: CDR1 MGHRA, CDR2 YSYEKL. The length of the CDR3 is 12 residues. The naive CD8 subset, CD45RO-negative cells positively selected for CCR7, excluded terminally differentiated effector memory CD45RA+ cells. The repertoire was sequenced with immunoSEQ multiplex PCR; TCRdb's copy has only in-frame clones and lacks some. The sample contains more than 2 million clones, just over 90% of which appear only once.

The sequenced sample consisted of naive CD8+ T cells from PBMCs. This clonotype was sampled from a young man in good health. Some clones in this sample may be carry-over from other donors' samples. The chain uses TRBV4-1 and TRBJ2-1; perhaps TRBD1 as D (5 bases). CDR3 region: CASSVRGGPRFF. CDR3 nucleotide sequence: TGCGCCAGCAGCGTTAGGGGCGGCCCACGTTTCTTC.